A single sample gave rise to the 4 T cell receptor beta chains below, sequenced in a study of blood T cell repertoires in COVID-19. The method was immunoSEQ multiplex PCR; TCRdb's version includes in-frame clones alone and lacks a portion of them. The sample has a few hundred thousand clones, roughly 89% seen once. The sequenced material came from peripheral blood. The receptor source for this set is a man aged 25 to 40 who had recovered from COVID-19.

This chain uses TRBV27 with TRBJ1-3, with 10 bases fitting TRBD1. The trim removed 5 bases at V and 4 bases at J, leaving 5 bases unmatched. This CDR3 region has 15 residues. Germline assignment: CDR1 MNHEY and CDR2 SMNVEV (reference sequence). The CDR3 DNA reads as TGTGCCAGCAGTATGGGACAGGGGCTCGGAAACACCATATATTTT. Translated: CASSMGQGLGNTIYF.

This clone was observed a few times. This rearrangement joins TRBV6-5 to TRBJ2-7; D call uncertain. From germline, CDR1 is MNHEY and CDR2 SVGAGI. V was trimmed by 6 bases and J by 1 base, leaving 13 bases between them. This CDR3 has 14 residues. The CDR3 sequence is CASSRAYGSYEQYF. CDR3 nucleotide sequence: TGTGCCAGCAGCCGAGCTTACGGTTCCTACGAGCAGTACTTC.

The rearrangement links TRBV13 to TRBJ2-7; 9 nucleotides agree with TRBD2. The trim removed 7 bases at V and 5 bases at J, leaving 12 bases unmatched. Germline V gives CDR1 PRHDT, CDR2 FYEKMQ (reference sequence). The CDR3 runs to 15 residues. The DNA for the CDR3 is TGTGCCAGCACCCTGCGGGGGGGTGGTTTCCACGAGCAGTACTTC. This codes for CASTLRGGGFHEQYF.

CDR3 DNA sequence: TGTGCCAGCATCGAGGCGGGAGATCTAACTTCTATAGGCCCTAATCCTTCCTACGAGCAGTACTTC. Amino acid sequence: CASIEAGDLTSIGPNPSYEQYF. The rearrangement joins TRBV28 to TRBJ2-7, with 7 bases matching TRBD2. The CDR3 is 22 residues long. Per the germline V gene, CDR1 is MDHEN and CDR2 is SYDVKM. The trim removed 7 bases at V and 1 base at J, leaving 31 bases unmatched.